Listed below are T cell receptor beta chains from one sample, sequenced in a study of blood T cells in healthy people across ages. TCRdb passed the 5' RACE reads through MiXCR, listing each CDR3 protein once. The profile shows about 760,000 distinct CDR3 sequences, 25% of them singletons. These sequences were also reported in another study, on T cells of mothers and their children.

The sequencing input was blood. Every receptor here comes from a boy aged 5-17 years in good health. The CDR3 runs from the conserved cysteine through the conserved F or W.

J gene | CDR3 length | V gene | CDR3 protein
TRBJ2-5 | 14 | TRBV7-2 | CASSLHPGQETQYF
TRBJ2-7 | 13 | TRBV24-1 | CASWGGTTYEQYF
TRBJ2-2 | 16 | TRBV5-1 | CASSSGQDGNTGELFF
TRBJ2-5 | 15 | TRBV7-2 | CASSTSTRREETQYF
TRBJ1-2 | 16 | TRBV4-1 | CASSQPRQNMNYGYTF
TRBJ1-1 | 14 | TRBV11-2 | CASRSRPGDTEAFF
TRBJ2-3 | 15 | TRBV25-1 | CASSETRSSGDTQYF
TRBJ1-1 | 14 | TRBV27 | CASSYLETGTEAFF
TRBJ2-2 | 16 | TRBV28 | CASSLMGQAATGELFF
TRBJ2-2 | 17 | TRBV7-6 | CASSLAGDRAYTGELFF
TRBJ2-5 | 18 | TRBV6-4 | CASSDSSSLRGGMETQYF
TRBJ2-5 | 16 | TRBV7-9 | CASSLSRLAGDETQYF
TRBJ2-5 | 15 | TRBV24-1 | CATSEPGRYQETQYF
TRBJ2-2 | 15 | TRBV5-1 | CASSFPQGNIGELFF
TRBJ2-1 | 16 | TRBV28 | CASKSSAPGSYNEQFF
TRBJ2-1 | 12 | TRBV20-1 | CSARDGGNEQFF
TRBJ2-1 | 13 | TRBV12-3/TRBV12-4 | CASRDASVSRLFF
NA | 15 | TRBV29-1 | CSVEREEGGFNEQFF
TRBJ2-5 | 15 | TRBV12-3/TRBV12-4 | CASSLGQGSPETQYF
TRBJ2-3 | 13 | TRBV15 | CATSTHRADTQYF
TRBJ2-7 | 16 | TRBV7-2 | CASSQRGGSFTYEQYF
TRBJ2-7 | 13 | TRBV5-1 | CASSPDRVYEQYF
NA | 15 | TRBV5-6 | CASSLEKGGRNEQYF
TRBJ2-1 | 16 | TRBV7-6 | CASSQPAGGPHNEQFF
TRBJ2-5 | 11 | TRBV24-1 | CATSVEETQYF
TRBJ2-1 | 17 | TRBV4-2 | CASSPNRGPKPMIEQFF
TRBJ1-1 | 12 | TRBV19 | CASRPPGQKAFF
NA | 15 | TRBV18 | CASSPSRQGGYEQYF
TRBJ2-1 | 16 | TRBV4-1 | CASSQEVAGMFGEQFF
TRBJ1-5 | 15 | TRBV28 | CASRSLEGSNQPQHF
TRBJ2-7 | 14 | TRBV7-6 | CASSLGDSHYEQYF
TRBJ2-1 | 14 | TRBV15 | CATSRDRGAGEQFF
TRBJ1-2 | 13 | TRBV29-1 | CSVVKSTDYGYTF
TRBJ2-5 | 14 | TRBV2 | CASSASGFSETQYF
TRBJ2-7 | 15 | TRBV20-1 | CSARDGFAQTYEQYF
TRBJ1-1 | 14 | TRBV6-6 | CASRGDILNTEAFF
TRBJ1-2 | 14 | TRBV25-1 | CASTTGGTNYSYTF
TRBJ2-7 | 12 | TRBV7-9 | CASSLSETEQYF
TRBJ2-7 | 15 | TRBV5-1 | CASSERGGNIYEQYF
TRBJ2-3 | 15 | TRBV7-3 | CASSFDRGDTDTQYF
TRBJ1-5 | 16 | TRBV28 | CASSRGQGAIVQPQHF
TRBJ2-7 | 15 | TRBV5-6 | CASSPGAGTVGEQYF
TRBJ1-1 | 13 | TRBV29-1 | CSVSGRMNTEAFF
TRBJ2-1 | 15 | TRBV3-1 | CASSQEGSSYNEQFF
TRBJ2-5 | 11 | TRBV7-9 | CASSVKETQYF
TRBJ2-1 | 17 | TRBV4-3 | CASSPWASGGAYNEQFF
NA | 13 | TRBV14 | CASSQESGREQFF
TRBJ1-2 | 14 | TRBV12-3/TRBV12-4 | CASSLDRDGYGYTF
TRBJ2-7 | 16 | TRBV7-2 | CASSLQSGTLPYEQYF
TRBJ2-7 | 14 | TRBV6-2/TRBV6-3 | CASSYEGVGREQYF
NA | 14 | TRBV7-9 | CASSRGLAAYEQYF
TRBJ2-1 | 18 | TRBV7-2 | CASSSRGGTPSSYNEQFF
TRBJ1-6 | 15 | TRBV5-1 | CASSLQGPENSPLHF
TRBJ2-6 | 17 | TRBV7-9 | CASSLHGGRSGADVLTF
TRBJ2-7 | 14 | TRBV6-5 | CASSYDPGPLEQYF
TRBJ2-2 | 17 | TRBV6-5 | CASSYSATTQVTGELFF
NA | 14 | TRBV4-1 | CASSHRTDYNEQFF